The 20 T cell receptor beta chains below all came from one sample that was sequenced in a study of T cell responses to AZD1222 COVID-19 vaccine. Clones were read by immunoSEQ multiplex PCR, and TCRdb kept only the in-frame ones, dropping some. The data contain fewer than 140,000 clones, roughly 90% of them singletons. The sequencing used peripheral blood, collected on day 0 of AZD1222 vaccination. The receptors here all came from an adult in good health.

CDR3 protein: CASRRLASGRGGSYNEQFF. CDR3 nucleotides: TGTGCCAGCAGAAGGCTGGCTAGCGGGAGAGGCGGCTCCTACAATGAGCAGTTCTTC. The chain has TRBV11-2 and TRBJ2-1, with 10 bases identical to TRBD2. The CDR3 contains 19 residues. Germline CDR1 is SGHAT and CDR2 is FQNNGV. V was clipped by 6 bases and J by 0 bases; unmatched bases: 14.

V is TRBV7-3 and J is TRBJ2-1; maybe TRBD1 (6 bases). The CDR3 is 15 amino acids. With 6 bases removed from V and 0 bases from J, the gap between germline ends came to 12 bases. Germline values: CDR1 SGHTA, CDR2 FQGTGA. The CDR3 reads CASSRLQGSYNEQFF. CDR3 in DNA: TGTGCCAGCAGTCGGTTACAGGGCTCCTACAATGAGCAGTTCTTC.

This clone was seen a single time. This chain uses TRBV9 with TRBJ2-1; 11 bases are shared with TRBD2. Looked up from germline, CDR1 is SGDLS and CDR2 is YYNGEE. The CDR3 has 16 amino acids. Unmatched junction bases numbered 9, after V lost 2 bases and J lost 8 bases. The CDR3 DNA reads as TGTGCCAGCAGCGTCAGCGCGGTAGCGGGAGGGCATGAGCAGTTCTTC. Amino acids: CASSVSAVAGGHEQFF. The variable domain in full, with the rest retrieved from reference TRBV9 and TRBJ2-1, is DSGVTQTPKHLITATGQRVTLRCSPRSGDLSVYWYQQSLDQGLQFLIQYYNGEERAKGNILERFSAQQFPDLHSELNLSSLELGDSALYFCASSVSAVAGGHEQFFGPGTRLTVL.

This chain links TRBV28 with TRBJ1-5; possibly TRBD1 for D (5 bases). CDR1 and CDR2 (germline): MDHEN, SYDVKM. The CDR3 covers 16 residues. Between the trimmed V and J ends, which lost 2 bases and 2 bases, there was a span of 13 bases. The CDR3, as DNA: TGTGCCAGCAGTTTACGGGGCAGTTTGGGCAATCAGCCCCAGCATTTT. Protein sequence: CASSLRGSLGNQPQHF.

The chain links TRBV7-6 to TRBJ2-3; no clear D gene. Trimming removed 0 bases at V and 5 bases at J, with 6 bases between. Germline V lookup: CDR1 SGHVS, CDR2 FNYEAQ. This CDR3 contains 13 residues. The CDR3 loop is CASSLAGRDTQYF. CDR3 coding DNA: TGTGCCAGCAGCTTAGCGGGCAGAGATACGCAGTATTTT.

This sequence joins TRBV6-5 and TRBJ2-3; unclear D gene. V lost 9 bases and J 0 bases, leaving 10 bases between the germline ends. Germline CDR1 reads MNHEY; CDR2 reads SVGAGI. The CDR3 is 13 residues long. The CDR3 DNA reads TGTGCCAGTATCGGCACTAGCACAGATACGCAGTATTTT. This encodes CASIGTSTDTQYF.

The chain couples TRBV19 to TRBJ2-7; D is possibly TRBD1 (6 bases). The germline V and J ends were trimmed by 5 bases and 3 bases, with 20 bases remaining between them. This CDR3 spans 16 amino acids. The germline V gene has CDR1 LNHDA and CDR2 SQIVND (reference sequence). The CDR3 spells CASSGRTDLGSYEQYF. Written as DNA, the CDR3 is TGTGCCAGTAGTGGCCGGACAGACCTGGGGAGCTACGAGCAGTACTTC. Full variable domain (rest looked up from reference TRBV19 and TRBJ2-7): DGGITQSPKYLFRKEGQNVTLSCEQNLNHDAMYWYRQDPGQGLRLIYYSQIVNDFQKGDIAEGYSVSREKKESFPLTVTSAQKNPTAFYLCASSGRTDLGSYEQYFGPGTRLTVT.

The DNA of the CDR3 is TGTGCCAGCAGCCCACTAGCGTCCAACGAGCAGTACTTC. This codes for CASSPLASNEQYF. The chain links TRBV3-1 (or the pseudogene TRBV3-2) to TRBJ2-7; the match to TRBD2 covers 7 bases. The germline gives CDR1 LGHDT, CDR2 YNNKEL (reference sequence). CDR3 length: 13 residues. Losses at the gene ends were 4 bases for V and 5 bases for J; bases not matched to a gene: 5.

The CDR3 bases are TGTGCCAGTAGTAGACTAGCCGGTAGCGGGGATACGCAGTATTTT. Translating it yields CASSRLAGSGDTQYF. V and J are TRBV19 and TRBJ2-3; 7 nucleotides line up with TRBD2. From germline, CDR1 is LNHDA and CDR2 SQIVND (reference sequence). The CDR3 is 15 amino acids. V was clipped by 4 bases and J by 6 bases; unmatched bases: 10. Filled out from reference TRBV19 and TRBJ2-3, the complete variable domain reads DGGITQSPKYLFRKEGQNVTLSCEQNLNHDAMYWYRQDPGQGLRLIYYSQIVNDFQKGDIAEGYSVSREKKESFPLTVTSAQKNPTAFYLCASSRLAGSGDTQYFGPGTRLTVL.

Here the CDR3 reads CAWNPGLAGGEQYF. The CDR3 DNA reads TGTGCCTGGAACCCTGGGCTAGCGGGAGGGGAGCAGTACTTC. This sequence joins TRBV30 and TRBJ2-7, with TRBD2 matching 12 bases. V trimming: 4 bases; J trimming: 7 bases; junction bases outside the gene matches: 8. The germline V gene has CDR1 GTSNPN and CDR2 SVGIG (reference sequence). CDR3 length: 14 residues.

This clone showed up just once. The chain joins TRBV5-1 to TRBJ2-5; 9 nucleotides line up with TRBD1. The CDR3 consists of 16 residues. With V trimmed by 4 bases and J by 1 base, 8 bases remained unmatched. Germline-derived CDR1 and CDR2 are SGHRS and YFSETQ. CDR3 nucleotide sequence: TGCGCCAGCAGCATCGGACAGGGGACCTTCCAAGAGACCCAGTACTTC. Its translation: CASSIGQGTFQETQYF.

The rearrangement uses TRBV18 and TRBJ2-5; maybe TRBD1 (5 bases). CDR3 length equals 16 residues. V gave up 5 bases and J gave up 1 base, with 17 bases separating them. The germline V gene has CDR1 KGHSH and CDR2 LQKENI. In DNA, the CDR3 is TGTGCCAGCTCATTTCTGACAGACCCAATCCAAGAGACCCAGTACTTC. Its protein is CASSFLTDPIQETQYF.

The V and J genes are TRBV28 and TRBJ1-3; D not resolved. Trimming took off 6 bases at V and 4 bases at J, with 16 bases between the two ends. This CDR3 has 15 amino acids. CDR1 is MDHEN and CDR2 is SYDVKM in the germline V gene. The CDR3 reads CASSEMDLGGNTIYF. The CDR3 DNA reads as TGTGCCAGCAGCGAGATGGATTTGGGAGGAAACACCATATATTTT.

This chain joins TRBV6-5 and TRBJ2-5; tentatively, D is TRBD1 (5 bases). CDR3 length: 14 residues. Germline CDR1 and CDR2: MNHEY and SVGAGI. V was clipped by 2 bases and J by 5 bases, with 12 bases between them. CDR3 nucleotides: TGTGCCAGCAGTTACGGGGCAGGCCAGGAGACCCAGTACTTC. Encoded protein: CASSYGAGQETQYF.

The chain combines TRBV25-1 with TRBJ2-3; no clear D. Trimming took off 4 bases at V and 2 bases at J, with 7 bases between the two ends. This CDR3 region has 13 residues. Germline CDR1 reads MGHDK; CDR2 reads SYGVNS. CDR3 bases: TGTGCCAGCAGTGGAGATTACACAGATACGCAGTATTTT. Translated, it gives CASSGDYTDTQYF. The variable domain in full, completed from reference TRBV25-1 and TRBJ2-3, reads EADIYQTPRYLVIGTGKKITLECSQTMGHDKMYWYQQDPGMELHLIHYSYGVNSTEKGDLSSESTVSRIRTEHFPLTLESARPSHTSQYLCASSGDYTDTQYFGPGTRLTVL.

This clone occurred once. CDR3: CASTLRGLGYNEQFF. The CDR3 nucleotides read TGTGCCAGCACTTTACGGGGACTCGGCTACAATGAGCAGTTCTTC. The rearrangement uses TRBV6-5 and TRBJ2-1; TRBD2 might be the D (6 bases). The germline CDR1 and CDR2 sequences are MNHEY and SVGAGI. V lost 7 bases and J lost 3, with 16 bases in between. This CDR3 is 15 amino acids long.

The chain joins TRBV11-2 to TRBJ2-5; 8 bases line up with TRBD1. Germline assignment: CDR1 SGHAT and CDR2 FQNNGV. The CDR3 has 14 amino acids. V shed 5 bases and J 4 bases; nucleotides not matched to a gene: 6. In DNA form, the CDR3 reads TGTGCCAGCAGCCCCTTGACAGGGGCAGAGACCCAGTACTTC. Protein product: CASSPLTGAETQYF.

This clone turned up a few times. CDR3 region: CASSPLAGGAYEQYF. In DNA form, the CDR3 reads TGTGCCAGCAGCCCCCTAGCGGGAGGGGCATACGAGCAGTACTTC. This rearrangement joins TRBV7-8 to TRBJ2-7; 12 nucleotides line up with TRBD2. The ends lost 5 bases at V and 4 bases at J; junction bases unmatched: 6. Germline lookup yields CDR1 SGHVS and CDR2 FQNEAQ. The CDR3 is 15 amino acids.

The genes are TRBV6-4 and TRBJ1-1; 7 nucleotides align to TRBD1. This CDR3 has 12 amino acids. Losses at the gene ends were 4 bases for V and 4 bases for J; bases not matched to a gene: 0. Germline V gene lookup returns CDR1 MRHNA and CDR2 SNTAGT. The CDR3 nucleotides are TGTGCCAGCAGTGGGACAGGCACTGAAGCTTTCTTT. Amino acids: CASSGTGTEAFF.

This chain links TRBV5-1 with TRBJ1-5, with D maybe TRBD1 (6 bases). CDR1 and CDR2 from the germline V gene are SGHRS and YFSETQ. Trimming pared 2 bases from V and 0 bases from J, leaving 9 bases between. This CDR3 spans 15 amino acids. The CDR3 loop is CASSLQGNSNQPQHF. In DNA, the CDR3 is TGCGCCAGCAGCTTACAGGGTAATAGCAATCAGCCCCAGCATTTT.